One sample yielded the 26 T cell receptor beta chains listed below, sequenced in a study of cytomegalovirus exposure and HLA in healthy donors. Use of 60 Vbeta and 13 Jbeta primers characterized the PCR. Using immunoSEQ multiplex PCR, the repertoire was profiled, and TCRdb retains in-frame clones only, with some absent. The data show more than 150,000 clones, roughly 78% seen once. What was sequenced was PBMCs. The receptors shown here come from a woman in her twenties or thirties in good health and CMV-seronegative.

The V call is TRBV6-6, the J call TRBJ1-1, with a tentative D call TRBD1 (6 bases). CDR1 is MNHNY and CDR2 is SVGAGI in the germline V gene (reference sequence). The V and J ends lost 5 bases and 5 bases respectively, with 18 bases between them. CDR3 size: 15 residues. The CDR3 region is CASSHQQGRLTEAFF. The CDR3, as DNA: TGTGCCAGCAGTCACCAACAGGGTAGATTGACTGAAGCTTTCTTT.

The chain links TRBV5-1 to TRBJ2-5; no definite D call. The V and J ends lost 0 bases and 4 bases respectively, with 7 bases between them. Germline values: CDR1 SGHRS, CDR2 YFSETQ. The CDR3 length is 13 residues. The CDR3 DNA follows: TGCGCCAGCAGCTTGGTATCTCCAGAGACCCAGTACTTC. It codes for CASSLVSPETQYF.

The J gene is TRBJ1-2, the V gene TRBV9; D is ambiguous. The CDR3 extends over 14 amino acids. The V end lost 0 bases, the J end lost 9 bases, and 15 bases lay between the germline ends. CDR1 SGDLS and CDR2 YYNGEE come from the germline V gene. The CDR3 DNA sequence: TGTGCCAGCAGCGTAGTAGACAACTTAGGAAGCTACACCTTC. Residues: CASSVVDNLGSYTF.

The chain couples TRBV7-2 to TRBJ2-5; 11 bases line up with TRBD1. Germline values: CDR1 SGHTA, CDR2 FQGNSA. CDR3 length: 15 residues. J was trimmed by 6 bases and V by 5 bases; bases with no gene match: 8. CDR3 in DNA: TGTGCCAGCAGCCCCATGGGGACAGGGGGTCAGACCCAGTACTTC. Protein product: CASSPMGTGGQTQYF.

The genes are TRBV29-1 and TRBJ1-2; a possible D gene is TRBD1 (5 bases). V was shortened by 7 bases and J by 3 bases, with 12 bases between the two germline ends. The CDR3 totals 12 residues. Germline V gene lookup returns CDR1 SQVTM and CDR2 ANQGSEA. The CDR3 sequence is CSGYGGYYGYTF. The CDR3, as DNA: TGCAGCGGTTACGGGGGGTACTATGGCTACACCTTC.

Only one count was recorded for this clone. The CDR3 here is CASGRQGQNEQYF. CDR3 nucleotides: TGCGCCAGCGGAAGACAGGGGCAAAACGAGCAGTACTTC. The rearrangement links TRBV5-1 to TRBJ2-7, with TRBD1 matching over 8 bases. The germline gives CDR1 SGHRS, CDR2 YFSETQ. Trimming cost V 7 bases and J 5 bases; bases outside gene matches: 8. This CDR3 region has 13 residues.

This rearrangement joins TRBV5-6 to TRBJ1-3; D not certain. The V gene's germline CDR1 is SGHDT and CDR2 YYEEEE. This CDR3 is 15 amino acids long. Deletions cut 6 bases from V and 0 bases from J, with 13 bases between. CDR3 coding DNA: TGTGCCAGCACCAGCGACCGCCTCTCTGGAAACACCATATATTTT. This encodes CASTSDRLSGNTIYF.

The rearrangement joins TRBV5-1 to TRBJ2-1; 11 nucleotides agree with TRBD2. Losses at the gene ends were 4 bases for V and 5 bases for J; bases not matched to a gene: 2. CDR3 length: 14 residues. CDR1 and CDR2 from the germline V gene are SGHRS and YFSETQ. DNA for the CDR3: TGCGCCAGCAGCCCACTAGCGGGGGACAATGAGCAGTTCTTC. The encoded protein is CASSPLAGDNEQFF.

Only a few counts were recorded for this clone. The rearrangement joins TRBV7-9 to TRBJ1-1, with a weak D call TRBD1 (6 bases). V was clipped by 3 bases and J by 5 bases, with 16 bases between them. The germline V gene encodes CDR1 SEHNR and CDR2 FQNEAQ (reference sequence). The CDR3 extends over 15 amino acids. For the CDR3, the DNA is TGTGCCAGCAGCTTCGGACAGAGCGGCGGGACTGAAGCTTTCTTT. It encodes CASSFGQSGGTEAFF.

A word on this clone: The sample contains more than one DNA sequence encoding this CDR3. The chain couples TRBV19 to TRBJ1-2, with no clear D. Germline lookup yields CDR1 LNHDA and CDR2 SQIVND (reference sequence). The CDR3 extends over 13 amino acids. V was shortened by 1 base and J by 2 bases, with 5 bases between the two germline ends. CDR3 DNA: TGTGCCAGTAGTATAGCACAGAACTATGGCTACACCTTC. This translates into CASSIAQNYGYTF.

The chain has TRBV5-4 and TRBJ2-7, with D possibly TRBD1 on 6 matching bases. The CDR3 covers 14 residues. V lost 4 bases, J lost 1 base, and 12 bases lay in between. CDR1 and CDR2 from the germline V gene are SGHNT and YYREEE (reference sequence). CDR3 sequence: CASSPKGVSYEQYF. CDR3 nucleotide sequence: TGTGCCAGCAGCCCCAAGGGGGTTTCCTACGAGCAGTACTTC.

V gene TRBV30 combines with J gene TRBJ2-3; tentatively, D is TRBD2 (5 bases). With 3 bases removed from V and 0 bases from J, the gap between germline ends came to 10 bases. There are 14 residues in the CDR3. The germline gives CDR1 GTSNPN, CDR2 SVGIG (reference sequence). The CDR3 is CAWSVGVSTDTQYF. The DNA for the CDR3 is TGTGCCTGGAGCGTCGGGGTGAGCACAGATACGCAGTATTTT.

This clone was observed a handful of times. The chain has TRBV2 and TRBJ1-2; 8 nucleotides match TRBD1. The germline gives CDR1 SNHLY, CDR2 FYNNEI. The CDR3 is 13 amino acids. V was clipped by 7 bases and J by 2 bases; unmatched bases: 3. The CDR3 loop reads CASKTGVNYGYTF. The CDR3 DNA sequence: TGTGCCAGCAAGACAGGGGTCAACTATGGCTACACCTTC.

The CDR3 sequence: CASSLGGGVQPQHF. CDR3 coding DNA: TGTGCCAGCAGCCTAGGTGGGGGCGTTCAGCCCCAGCATTTT. The genes are TRBV9 and TRBJ1-5, with D possibly being TRBD1 (6 bases). V dropped 4 bases and J dropped 6 bases, with 14 bases sitting between them. The germline V gene encodes CDR1 SGDLS and CDR2 YYNGEE. The CDR3 sequence is 14 residues long.

This clone appeared a single time. This chain connects TRBV2 to TRBJ2-7; 9 bases are shared with TRBD2. The germline V gene has CDR1 SNHLY and CDR2 FYNNEI. The ends lost 6 bases at V and 5 bases at J; junction bases unmatched: 8. CDR3 length equals 14 residues. The CDR3 is CASSTTGLAHEQYF. The CDR3 bases are TGTGCCAGCAGCACCACCGGACTAGCGCACGAGCAGTACTTC.

The V and J genes are TRBV5-4 and TRBJ1-1; 9 nucleotides align to TRBD1. Trimming took 4 bases from V and 4 from J; bases not matched to a gene: 5. Germline V CDR1 and CDR2: SGHNT, YYREEE (reference sequence). The CDR3 sequence is 14 residues long. For the CDR3, the DNA is TGTGCCAGCAGCCAAGGACAGGGGCGCACTGAAGCTTTCTTT. Encoded protein: CASSQGQGRTEAFF.

The CDR3 sequence: CASSPHTSGGAEDTQYF. In DNA, the CDR3 is TGTGCCAGCAGCCCTCATACTAGCGGGGGGGCCGAAGATACGCAGTATTTT. The chain joins TRBV7-3 to TRBJ2-3, with 13 bases lining up with TRBD2. Germline V CDR1 and CDR2: SGHTA, FQGTGA. Germline trimming cut 5 bases from V and 5 bases from J; bases unmatched to any gene: 10. CDR3 length: 17 amino acids.

The chain carries TRBV7-9 and TRBJ2-5, with 12 nucleotides matching TRBD2. Germline CDR1 is SEHNR and CDR2 is FQNEAQ (reference sequence). Unmatched junction bases numbered 7, after V lost 3 bases and J lost 5 bases. The CDR3 loop spans 16 amino acids. CDR3 in amino acids: CASSFRLAGAGETQYF. In DNA form, the CDR3 reads TGTGCCAGCAGCTTTAGACTAGCGGGGGCCGGGGAGACCCAGTACTTC.

The chain couples TRBV19 to TRBJ1-2, with 8 bases aligning to TRBD1. The germline V gene encodes CDR1 LNHDA and CDR2 SQIVND (reference sequence). The length of the CDR3 is 15 residues. Germline trimming cut 1 base from V and 6 bases from J; bases unmatched to any gene: 7. The CDR3 is CASSIGAQGAHGYTF. The CDR3 DNA follows: TGTGCCAGTAGTATAGGGGCGCAGGGGGCTCATGGCTACACCTTC.

The genes are TRBV10-3 and TRBJ1-1, with 8 bases fitting TRBD1. The germline gives CDR1 ENHRY, CDR2 SYGVKD. V dropped 10 bases and J dropped 1; count of bases not matched to a gene: 5. The CDR3 spans 13 residues. CDR3 in amino acids: CARRTGPNTEAFF. The CDR3 bases are TGTGCCAGAAGGACAGGGCCGAACACTGAAGCTTTCTTT.

This clone was seen only once. The chain joins TRBV9 to TRBJ1-6; D might be TRBD1 (6 bases). Germline values: CDR1 SGDLS, CDR2 YYNGEE. Trimming removed 3 bases from V and 7 bases from J, with 23 bases in between. There are 18 residues in the CDR3. CDR3 nucleotides: TGTGCCAGCAGCGGATCCGGTTTCTCACAGGGATCCAATTCACCCCTCCACTTT. Residues: CASSGSGFSQGSNSPLHF.

The rearrangement links TRBV2 to TRBJ2-2; weak D call: TRBD2 (5 bases). Trimming pared 4 bases from V and 3 bases from J, leaving 9 bases between. Germline CDR1 and CDR2: SNHLY and FYNNEI. This CDR3 is built from 14 residues. CDR3 region: CASSGLLDTGELFF. Here the CDR3 DNA reads TGTGCCAGCAGTGGACTACTAGACACCGGGGAGCTGTTTTTT.

The chain combines TRBV5-4 with TRBJ1-4; no firm D call. The V gene lost 2 bases and the J gene lost 0 bases, with 11 bases spanning the gap. Germline V CDR1 and CDR2: SGHNT, YYREEE (reference sequence). The CDR3 consists of 16 residues. CDR3 in amino acids: CASSLRGKATNEKLFF. The CDR3 coding sequence is TGTGCCAGCAGCTTACGGGGAAAGGCAACTAATGAAAAACTGTTTTTT.

This chain uses TRBV2 with TRBJ1-1; D may be TRBD1 (6 bases). Trimming cost V 6 bases and J 3 bases, with 11 bases left between them. The CDR3 is made up of 13 amino acids. Germline V gene sequence: CDR1 SNHLY, CDR2 FYNNEI. The chain's CDR3 is CASSGKGDTEAFF. The CDR3 bases are TGTGCCAGCAGCGGGAAGGGGGACACTGAAGCTTTCTTT.

This clone was counted between two and nine times. V gene TRBV18 combines with J gene TRBJ2-3; perhaps TRBD2 as D (7 bases). CDR1 is KGHSH and CDR2 is LQKENI in the germline V gene. The CDR3 extends over 15 amino acids. Trimming stripped 2 bases from V and 6 bases from J, with 15 bases between. CDR3 amino acids: CASSPATGGQDTQYF. As DNA, the CDR3 is TGTGCCAGCTCACCAGCAACCGGGGGGCAGGATACGCAGTATTTT.

This chain connects TRBV2 to TRBJ1-2; D is undetermined. The CDR3 is made up of 13 amino acids. Trimming pared 4 bases from V and 3 bases from J, leaving 9 bases between. Germline-derived CDR1 and CDR2 are SNHLY and FYNNEI. The CDR3 sequence is CASSGVRDYGYTF. CDR3 bases: TGTGCCAGCAGTGGAGTACGGGACTATGGCTACACCTTC.